The rows below give T cell receptor beta chains drawn from one sample of a study of OX40 agonist ivuxolimab in advanced cancers. Libraries were prepared by immunoSEQ multiplex PCR; TCRdb keeps only in-frame clonotypes and omits some of them. Of roughly 80,000 clones in the sample, 80% to 90% were seen once. The sample was CD4+ or CD8+ T cells sorted from blood, taken in a trial of the OX40 agonist ivuxolimab. These receptors all come from an adult with an advanced solid tumor such as melanoma, head and neck, liver or kidney cancer. Each CDR3 is given with its conserved first and last residue. D genes are given only for firm matches. A row's size may be missing; if present it is once, few, many or a size class.

d_gene	v_gene	abundance	j_gene	CDR3nt	CDR3aa
-	TRBV19	once	TRBJ2-2	TGTGCCAGTAGTTTGGCGGTCACCGGGGAGCTGTTTTTT	CASSLAVTGELFF
-	TRBV4-3	-	TRBJ2-2	TGCGCCAGCAGGTACAGGGCGGCAGGCATCTCCTCCGGGGAGCTGTTTTTT	CASRYRAAGISSGELFF
-	TRBV5-6	-	TRBJ2-2	TGTGCCAGCAGCTTGCAGGGTGTCGGGGAGCTGTTTTTT	CASSLQGVGELFF
-	TRBV18	-	TRBJ2-5	TGTGCCAGCACACCGACAGTCCAAGAGACCCAGTACTTC	CASTPTVQETQYF
TRBD1	TRBV11-2	once	TRBJ1-1	TGTGCCAGCAGCTTACCCATCAGGACAGGGGGGAACACTGAAGCTTTCTTT	CASSLPIRTGGNTEAFF
-	TRBV6-6	-	TRBJ2-7	TGTGCCAGCACCAAAAGAAGGGGAAACAGGTCCGAGCAGTACTTC	CASTKRRGNRSEQYF
-	TRBV5-1	-	TRBJ2-3	TGCGCCAGCAGCTTGGGAGCGGGGACAAGCACAGATACGCAGTATTTT	CASSLGAGTSTDTQYF
-	TRBV5-4	few	TRBJ1-3	TGTGCCAGCAGCTTGGATCAGGGATGGAACACCATATATTTT	CASSLDQGWNTIYF
-	TRBV4-3	-	TRBJ2-7	TGCGCCAGCAGCCTACTCAGGGGAGACGAGCAGTACTTC	CASSLLRGDEQYF
-	TRBV4-3	-	TRBJ1-2	TGCGCCAGCAGCCAAGGTCAGGTCGGCTATGGCTACACCTTC	CASSQGQVGYGYTF
-	TRBV29-1	-	TRBJ1-1	TGCAGCGCAAGGACAGCGAACACTGAAGCTTTCTTT	CSARTANTEAFF
-	TRBV5-4	once	TRBJ2-5	TGTGCCAGCAGCTTTCAAGAGACCCAGTACTTC	CASSFQETQYF
-	TRBV12-5	-	TRBJ1-3	TGTGCTAGTGGTTTATACTCTGGAAACACCATATATTTT	CASGLYSGNTIYF
-	TRBV5-1	-	TRBJ2-5	TGCGCCAGCAGCTTGGTCGAAGAGACCCAGTACTTC	CASSLVEETQYF
-	TRBV7-9	-	TRBJ2-5	TGTGCCAGCAGCACTTCGGCAGGGGAAGAGACCCAGTACTTC	CASSTSAGEETQYF
-	TRBV7-9	-	TRBJ2-3	TGTGCCAGCAGCTCCAAAGCAGATACGCAGTATTTT	CASSSKADTQYF
TRBD1	TRBV19	-	TRBJ1-1	TGTGCCAGTGCGGGACAGGCGAACACTGAAGCTTTCTTT	CASAGQANTEAFF
TRBD1	TRBV19	-	TRBJ1-5	TGTGCCAGTAGTCCCCGGACAGGGGCCAATCAGCCCCAGCATTTT	CASSPRTGANQPQHF
TRBD2	TRBV28	-	TRBJ2-1	TGTGCCAGCAGTTTATTCGCTAGCGGTACCTACAATGAGCAGTTCTTC	CASSLFASGTYNEQFF
-	TRBV7-7	-	TRBJ2-5	TGTGCCAGCAGCACGAGAGGGAACCAAGAGACCCAGTACTTC	CASSTRGNQETQYF
-	TRBV28	-	TRBJ1-6	TGTGCCAGCCTGAGGGGGAGCTATAATTCACCCCTCCACTTT	CASLRGSYNSPLHF
-	TRBV7-2	few	TRBJ2-3	TGTGCCAGCAGCTTAGCGCGGAGGGGCTCGAGCACAGATACGCAGTATTTT	CASSLARRGSSTDTQYF